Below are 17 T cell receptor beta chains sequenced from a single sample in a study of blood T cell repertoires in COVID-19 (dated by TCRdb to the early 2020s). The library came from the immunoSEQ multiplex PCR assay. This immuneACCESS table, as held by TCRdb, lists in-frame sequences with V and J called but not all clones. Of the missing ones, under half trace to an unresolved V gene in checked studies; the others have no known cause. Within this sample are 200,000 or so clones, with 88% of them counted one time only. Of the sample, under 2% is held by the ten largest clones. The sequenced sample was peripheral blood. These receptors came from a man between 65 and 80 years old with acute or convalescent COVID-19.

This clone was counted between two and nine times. In DNA, the CDR3 is TGTGCCAGCAGCTCTAACGGGGGTCAAGAGACCCAGTACTTC. Protein sequence: CASSSNGGQETQYF. The chain combines TRBV7-3 with TRBJ2-5; D is perhaps TRBD2 (6 bases). The V end lost 4 bases, the J end lost 2 bases, and 11 bases lay between the germline ends. Looked up from germline, CDR1 is SGHTA and CDR2 is FQGTGA. The CDR3 extends over 14 amino acids.

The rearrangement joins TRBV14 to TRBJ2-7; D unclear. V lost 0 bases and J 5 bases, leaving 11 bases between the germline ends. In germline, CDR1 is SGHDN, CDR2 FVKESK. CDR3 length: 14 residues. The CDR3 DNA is TGTGCCAGCAGCCAAGATCTGGTTCGGGACGAGCAGTACTTC. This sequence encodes CASSQDLVRDEQYF.

CDR3 sequence reads: CASTPRGNTEAFF. The CDR3 DNA is TGTGCCAGTACCCCTCGGGGGAACACTGAAGCTTTCTTT. The chain recombines TRBV19 with TRBJ1-1; D call uncertain. CDR1 and CDR2 from the germline V gene are LNHDA and SQIVND (reference sequence). The germline V and J ends were trimmed by 7 bases and 1 base, with 10 bases remaining between them. The CDR3 is made up of 13 amino acids. The full variable domain, completed using reference TRBV19 and TRBJ1-1, is DGGITQSPKYLFRKEGQNVTLSCEQNLNHDAMYWYRQDPGQGLRLIYYSQIVNDFQKGDIAEGYSVSREKKESFPLTVTSAQKNPTAFYLCASTPRGNTEAFFGQGTRLTVV.

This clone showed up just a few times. The DNA of the CDR3 is TGCGCCAGCAGCTTGCAACCCGTTTCAGGCAATGAGCAGTTCTTC. Protein: CASSLQPVSGNEQFF. The chain is built from TRBV5-1 and TRBJ2-1; D remains ambiguous. CDR1 SGHRS and CDR2 YFSETQ come from the germline V gene. The CDR3 loop spans 15 amino acids. Trimming left V 1 base short and J 6 bases short, with 14 bases between.

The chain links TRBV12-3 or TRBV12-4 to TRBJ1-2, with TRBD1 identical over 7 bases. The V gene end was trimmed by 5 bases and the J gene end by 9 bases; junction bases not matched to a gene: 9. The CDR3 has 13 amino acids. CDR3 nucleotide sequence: TGTGCCAGCAGTCTCGGGACAGCTATTAGCTACACCTTC. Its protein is CASSLGTAISYTF.

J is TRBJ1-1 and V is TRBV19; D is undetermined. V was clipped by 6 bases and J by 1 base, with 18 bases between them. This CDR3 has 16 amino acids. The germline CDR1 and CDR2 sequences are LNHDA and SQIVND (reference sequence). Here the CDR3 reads CASSDRYRETNTEAFF. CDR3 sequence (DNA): TGTGCCAGTAGCGATCGGTACAGAGAAACGAACACTGAAGCTTTCTTT.

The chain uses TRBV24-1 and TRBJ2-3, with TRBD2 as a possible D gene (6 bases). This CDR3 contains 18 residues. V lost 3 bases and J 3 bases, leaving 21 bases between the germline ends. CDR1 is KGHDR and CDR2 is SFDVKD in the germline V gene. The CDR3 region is CATSDPSGRDGRTDTQYF. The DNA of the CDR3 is TGTGCCACCAGTGATCCCTCGGGCAGGGACGGGAGAACAGATACGCAGTATTTT.

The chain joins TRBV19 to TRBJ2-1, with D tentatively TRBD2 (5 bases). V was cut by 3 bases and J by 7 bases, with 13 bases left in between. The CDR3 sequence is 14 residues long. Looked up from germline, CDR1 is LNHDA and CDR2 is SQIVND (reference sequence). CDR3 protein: CASSIGLLGNEQFF. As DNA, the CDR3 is TGTGCCAGTAGTATCGGACTTCTCGGGAATGAGCAGTTCTTC.

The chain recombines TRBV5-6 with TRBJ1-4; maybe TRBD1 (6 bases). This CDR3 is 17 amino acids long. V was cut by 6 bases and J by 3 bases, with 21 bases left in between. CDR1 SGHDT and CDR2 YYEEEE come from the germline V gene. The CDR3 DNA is TGTGCCAGCATCGCTCCCATACCAGGGGAGTCTAATGAAAAACTGTTTTTT. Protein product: CASIAPIPGESNEKLFF.

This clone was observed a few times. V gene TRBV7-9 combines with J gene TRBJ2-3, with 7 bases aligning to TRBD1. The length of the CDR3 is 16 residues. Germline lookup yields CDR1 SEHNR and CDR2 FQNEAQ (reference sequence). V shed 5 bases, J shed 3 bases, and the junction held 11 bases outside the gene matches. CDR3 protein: CASSRLRDRETDTQYF. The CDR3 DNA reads TGTGCCAGCAGCCGGCTCCGGGACAGAGAGACAGATACGCAGTATTTT.

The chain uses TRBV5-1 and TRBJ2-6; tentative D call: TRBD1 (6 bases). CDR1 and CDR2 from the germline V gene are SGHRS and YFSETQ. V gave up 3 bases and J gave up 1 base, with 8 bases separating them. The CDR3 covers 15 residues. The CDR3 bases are TGCGCCAGCAGCTCTGGACAGTCTGGGGCCAACGTCCTGACTTTC. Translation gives CASSSGQSGANVLTF. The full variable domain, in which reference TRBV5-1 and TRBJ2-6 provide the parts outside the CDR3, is KAGVTQTPRYLIKTRGQQVTLSCSPISGHRSVSWYQQTPGQGLQFLFEYFSETQRNKGNFPGRFSGRQFSNSRSEMNVSTLELGDSALYLCASSSGQSGANVLTFGAGSRLTVL.

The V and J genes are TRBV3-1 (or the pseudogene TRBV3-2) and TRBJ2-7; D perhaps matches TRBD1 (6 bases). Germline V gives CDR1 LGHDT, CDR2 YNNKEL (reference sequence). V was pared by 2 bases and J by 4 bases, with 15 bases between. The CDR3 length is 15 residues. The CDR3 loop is CASSQQPRGEYEQYF. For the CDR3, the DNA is TGTGCCAGCAGCCAACAACCCAGGGGCGAATACGAGCAGTACTTC.

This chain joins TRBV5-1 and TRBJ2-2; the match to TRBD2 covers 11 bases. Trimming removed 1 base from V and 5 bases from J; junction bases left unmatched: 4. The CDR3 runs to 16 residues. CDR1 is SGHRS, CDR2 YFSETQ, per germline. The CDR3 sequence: CASSLTSGSKTGELFF. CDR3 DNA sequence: TGCGCCAGCAGCTTGACTAGCGGGAGTAAAACCGGGGAGCTGTTTTTT.

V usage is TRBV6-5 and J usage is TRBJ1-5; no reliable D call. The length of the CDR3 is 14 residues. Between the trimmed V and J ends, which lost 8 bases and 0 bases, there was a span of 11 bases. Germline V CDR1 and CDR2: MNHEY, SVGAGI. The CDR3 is CASLEVYSNQPQHF. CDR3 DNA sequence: TGTGCCAGCCTCGAGGTGTATAGCAATCAGCCCCAGCATTTT.

CDR3 amino acids: CASSPSGSLGIQYF. The CDR3 DNA follows: TGTGCCAGCTCCCCTAGCGGGAGCTTAGGCATTCAGTACTTC. The chain employs TRBV18 and TRBJ2-4; 10 positions agree with TRBD2. Germline-derived CDR1 and CDR2 are KGHSH and LQKENI. The CDR3 is made up of 14 amino acids. V was clipped by 6 bases and J by 9 bases; unmatched bases: 8.

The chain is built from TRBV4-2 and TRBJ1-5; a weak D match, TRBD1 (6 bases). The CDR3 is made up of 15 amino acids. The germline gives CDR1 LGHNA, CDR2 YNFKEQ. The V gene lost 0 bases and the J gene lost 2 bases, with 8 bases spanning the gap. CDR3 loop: CASSQDGQRNQPQHF. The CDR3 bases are TGTGCCAGCAGCCAAGACGGACAGCGCAATCAGCCCCAGCATTTT.

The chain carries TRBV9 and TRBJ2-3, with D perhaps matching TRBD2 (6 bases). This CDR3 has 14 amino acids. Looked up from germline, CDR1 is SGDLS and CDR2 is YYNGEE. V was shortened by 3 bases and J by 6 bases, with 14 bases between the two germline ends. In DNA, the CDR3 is TGTGCCAGCAGCGCCGCGGGGCCCTGGGATACGCAGTATTTT. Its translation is CASSAAGPWDTQYF. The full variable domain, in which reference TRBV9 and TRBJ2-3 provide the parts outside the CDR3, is DSGVTQTPKHLITATGQRVTLRCSPRSGDLSVYWYQQSLDQGLQFLIQYYNGEERAKGNILERFSAQQFPDLHSELNLSSLELGDSALYFCASSAAGPWDTQYFGPGTRLTVL.